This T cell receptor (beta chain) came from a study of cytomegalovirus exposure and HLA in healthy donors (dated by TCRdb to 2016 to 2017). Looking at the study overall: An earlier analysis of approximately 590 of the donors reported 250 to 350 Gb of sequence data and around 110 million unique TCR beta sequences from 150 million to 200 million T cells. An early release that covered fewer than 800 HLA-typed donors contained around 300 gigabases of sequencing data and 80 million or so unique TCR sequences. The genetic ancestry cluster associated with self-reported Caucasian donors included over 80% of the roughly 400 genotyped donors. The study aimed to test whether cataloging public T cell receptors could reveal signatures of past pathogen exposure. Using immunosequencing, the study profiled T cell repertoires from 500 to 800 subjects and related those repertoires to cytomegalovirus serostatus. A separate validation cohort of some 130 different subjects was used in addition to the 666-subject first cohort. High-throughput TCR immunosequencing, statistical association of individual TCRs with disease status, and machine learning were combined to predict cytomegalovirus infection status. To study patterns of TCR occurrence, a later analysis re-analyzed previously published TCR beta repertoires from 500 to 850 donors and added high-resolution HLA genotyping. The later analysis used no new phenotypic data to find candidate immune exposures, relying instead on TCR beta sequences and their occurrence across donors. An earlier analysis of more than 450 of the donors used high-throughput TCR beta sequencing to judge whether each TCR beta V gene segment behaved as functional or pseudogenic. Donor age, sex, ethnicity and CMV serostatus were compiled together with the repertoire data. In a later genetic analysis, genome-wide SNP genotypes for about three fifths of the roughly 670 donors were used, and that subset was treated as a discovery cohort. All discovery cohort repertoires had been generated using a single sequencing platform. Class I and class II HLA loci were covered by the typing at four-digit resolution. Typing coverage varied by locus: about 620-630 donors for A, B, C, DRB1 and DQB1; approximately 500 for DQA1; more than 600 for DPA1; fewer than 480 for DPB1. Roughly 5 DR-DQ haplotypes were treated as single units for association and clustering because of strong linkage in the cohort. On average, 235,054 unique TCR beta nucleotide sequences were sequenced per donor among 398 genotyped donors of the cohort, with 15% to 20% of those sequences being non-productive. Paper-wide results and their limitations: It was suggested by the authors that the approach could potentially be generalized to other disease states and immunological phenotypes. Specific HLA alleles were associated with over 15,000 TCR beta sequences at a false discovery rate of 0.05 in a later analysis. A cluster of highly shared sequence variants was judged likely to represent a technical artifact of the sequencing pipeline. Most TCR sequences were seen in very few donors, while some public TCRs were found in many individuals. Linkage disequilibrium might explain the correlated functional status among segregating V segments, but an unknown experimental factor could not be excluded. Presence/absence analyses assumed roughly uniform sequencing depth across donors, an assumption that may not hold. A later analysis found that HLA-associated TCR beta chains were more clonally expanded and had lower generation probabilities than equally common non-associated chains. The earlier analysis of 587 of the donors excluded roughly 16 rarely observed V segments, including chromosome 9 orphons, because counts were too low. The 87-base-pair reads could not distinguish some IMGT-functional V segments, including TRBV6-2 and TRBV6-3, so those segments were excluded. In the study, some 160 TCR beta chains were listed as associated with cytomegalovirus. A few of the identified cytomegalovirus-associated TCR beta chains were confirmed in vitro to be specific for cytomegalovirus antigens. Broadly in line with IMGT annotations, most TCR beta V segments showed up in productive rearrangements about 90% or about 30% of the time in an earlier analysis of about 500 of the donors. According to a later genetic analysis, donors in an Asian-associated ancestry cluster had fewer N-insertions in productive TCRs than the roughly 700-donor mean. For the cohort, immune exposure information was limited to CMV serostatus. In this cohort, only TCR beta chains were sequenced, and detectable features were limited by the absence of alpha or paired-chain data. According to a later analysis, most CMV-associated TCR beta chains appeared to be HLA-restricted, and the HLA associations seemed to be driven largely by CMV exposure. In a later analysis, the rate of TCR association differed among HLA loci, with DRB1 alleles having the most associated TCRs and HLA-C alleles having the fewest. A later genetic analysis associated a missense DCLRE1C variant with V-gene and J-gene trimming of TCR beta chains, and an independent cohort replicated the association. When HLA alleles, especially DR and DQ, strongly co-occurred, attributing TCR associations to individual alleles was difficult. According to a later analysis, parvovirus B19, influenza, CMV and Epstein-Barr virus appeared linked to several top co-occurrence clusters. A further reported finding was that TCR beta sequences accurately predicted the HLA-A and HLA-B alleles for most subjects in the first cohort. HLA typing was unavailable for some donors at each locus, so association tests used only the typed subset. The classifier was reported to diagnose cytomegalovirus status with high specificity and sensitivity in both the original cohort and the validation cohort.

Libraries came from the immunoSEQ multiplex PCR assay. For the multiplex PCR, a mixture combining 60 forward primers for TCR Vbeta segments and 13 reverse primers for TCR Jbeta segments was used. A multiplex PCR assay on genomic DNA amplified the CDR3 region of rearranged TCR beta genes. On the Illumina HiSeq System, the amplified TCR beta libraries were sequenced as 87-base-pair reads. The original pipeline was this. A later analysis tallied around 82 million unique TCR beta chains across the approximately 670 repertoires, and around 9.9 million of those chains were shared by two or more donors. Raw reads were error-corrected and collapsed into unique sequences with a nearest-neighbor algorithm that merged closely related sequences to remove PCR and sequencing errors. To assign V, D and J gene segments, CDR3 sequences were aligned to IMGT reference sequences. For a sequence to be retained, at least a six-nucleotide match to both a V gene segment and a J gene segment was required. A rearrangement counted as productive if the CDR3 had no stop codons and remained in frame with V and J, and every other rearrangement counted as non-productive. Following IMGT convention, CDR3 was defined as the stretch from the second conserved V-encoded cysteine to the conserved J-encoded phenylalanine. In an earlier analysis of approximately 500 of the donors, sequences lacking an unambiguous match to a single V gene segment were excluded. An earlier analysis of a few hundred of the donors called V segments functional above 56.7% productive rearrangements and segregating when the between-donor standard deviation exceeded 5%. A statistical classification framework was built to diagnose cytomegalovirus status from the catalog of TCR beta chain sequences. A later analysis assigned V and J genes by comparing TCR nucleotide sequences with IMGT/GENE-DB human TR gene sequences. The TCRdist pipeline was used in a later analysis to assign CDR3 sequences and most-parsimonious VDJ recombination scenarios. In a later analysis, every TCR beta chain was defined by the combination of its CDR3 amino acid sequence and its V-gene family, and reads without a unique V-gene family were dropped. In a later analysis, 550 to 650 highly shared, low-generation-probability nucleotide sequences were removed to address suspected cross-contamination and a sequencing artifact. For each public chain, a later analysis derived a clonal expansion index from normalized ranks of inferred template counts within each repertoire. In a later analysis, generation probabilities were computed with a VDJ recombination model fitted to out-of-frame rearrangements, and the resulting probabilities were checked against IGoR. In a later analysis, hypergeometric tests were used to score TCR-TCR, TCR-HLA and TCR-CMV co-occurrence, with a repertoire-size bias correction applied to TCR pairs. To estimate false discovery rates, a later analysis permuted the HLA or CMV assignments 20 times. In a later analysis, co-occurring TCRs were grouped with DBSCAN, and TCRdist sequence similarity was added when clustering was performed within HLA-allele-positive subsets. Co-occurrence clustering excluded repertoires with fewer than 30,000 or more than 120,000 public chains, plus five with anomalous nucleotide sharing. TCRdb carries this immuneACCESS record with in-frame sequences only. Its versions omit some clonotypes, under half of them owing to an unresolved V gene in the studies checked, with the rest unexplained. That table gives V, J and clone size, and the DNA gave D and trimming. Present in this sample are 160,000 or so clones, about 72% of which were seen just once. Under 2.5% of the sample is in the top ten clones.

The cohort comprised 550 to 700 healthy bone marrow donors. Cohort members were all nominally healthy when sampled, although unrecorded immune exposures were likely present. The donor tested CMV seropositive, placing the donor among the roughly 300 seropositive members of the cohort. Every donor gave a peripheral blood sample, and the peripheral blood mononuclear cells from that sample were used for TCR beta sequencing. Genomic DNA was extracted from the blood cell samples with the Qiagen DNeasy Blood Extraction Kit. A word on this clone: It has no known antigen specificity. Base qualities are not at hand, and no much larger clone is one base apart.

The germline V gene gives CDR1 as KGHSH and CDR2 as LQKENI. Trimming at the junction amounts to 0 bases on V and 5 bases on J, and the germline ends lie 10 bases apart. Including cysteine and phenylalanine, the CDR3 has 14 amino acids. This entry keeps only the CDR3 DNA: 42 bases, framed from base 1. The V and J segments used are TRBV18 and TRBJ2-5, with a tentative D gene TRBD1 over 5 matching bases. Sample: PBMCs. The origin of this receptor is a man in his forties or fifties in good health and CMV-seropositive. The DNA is TGTGCCAGCTCACCACCAGGACAAGCGGAGACCCAGTACTTC. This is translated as CASSPPGQAETQYF.